This T cell receptor (beta chain) is drawn from a study of T cells after yellow fever vaccination. Study-wide background: Low-cell-number fractions were prepared with SMART-Seq v4 Ultra Low Input.

Germline CDR1 and CDR2: LGHNA and YNFKEQ. The CDR3 has 15 residues. The V gene lost 0 bases and the J gene lost 10 bases, with 13 bases spanning the gap. TCRdb passed the 5' RACE reads through MiXCR, listing each CDR3 protein once. The table lists approximately 550,000 distinct CDR3 sequences, less than 20% of them singletons. A note on this clonotype: Antigen unknown.

Study findings and constraints: There was a small share of clonotypes that showed up in both the CD4 and CD8 compartments. Reappearance after the booster was seen for most primary-vaccination clones, at more than 95% CD4 and around 88% CD8. Compared with primary, the secondary response was weaker and peaked at day 5, not 15.

The specimen comprised PBMCs, sampled 15 days after the yellow fever booster vaccination. This receptor was taken from a man aged 30-40 years who received the YFV17D yellow fever vaccine. The rearrangement joins TRBV4-2 to TRBJ1-6, with D perhaps matching TRBD1 (5 bases). The CDR3 nucleotides are TGTGCCAGCAGCCAAGAAGGGGAAATAGGATCACCCCTCCACTTT. Amino acid sequence: CASSQEGEIGSPLHF.